This TCR beta chain was identified in a study of monozygotic twins with inflammatory bowel disease (dated by TCRdb to the late 2010s). In terms of the full investigation: A total of 28 monozygotic twin pairs were included in the full study, comprising nine German pairs (four IBD-concordant, five IBD-discordant) and 19 IBD-discordant Danish pairs. The search for disease-associated traits relied mainly on comparing IBD patients with their genetically identical healthy co-twins within discordant pairs. Each individual had, on average, about 151 000 unique TCRalpha sequences and 181 000 unique TCRbeta sequences available for analysis.

A roughly 2.7 ml peripheral blood sample was drawn into PAXgene tubes per donor and stored at -80°C. Without T cell sorting, total RNA was isolated from whole blood using the PAXgene blood miRNA kit on an automated QIAcube. Deep TCRalpha and TCRbeta repertoire profiling with unique molecular barcoding was performed on peripheral blood of monozygotic twin pairs concordant or discordant for inflammatory bowel disease. For every twin pair, smoking habits were documented, and each individual was categorised as a current, former or never smoker. The library was made by 5' RACE. Preparation of each TCR library used about 3,200 ng of total RNA. cDNA was synthesized with SMARTScribe reverse transcriptase in eight separate reactions per sample. During cDNA synthesis, template switching introduced unique molecular identifiers that contained a 6-nucleotide sample barcode. Amplification of TCRalpha and TCRbeta cDNA involved two nested PCRs of 16 and 9 cycles, and each PCR was followed by bead purification. Before amplification, the cDNA was treated with uracil DNA-glycosylase and purified using the QIAquick PCR purification kit. The second PCR added Illumina TruSeq-compatible adapters along with sample-specific barcodes. Library quality and concentration were checked on TapeStation and Qubit, and libraries were pooled at around 5.3 ng each. The pooled libraries were sequenced with 2 x 100 bp reads and custom sequencing primers on an Illumina HiSeq2500 single-index Rapid Run. Under the source paper's analysis protocol: MiGEC version 1.2.6 was used for UMI-based consensus assembly, which corrected PCR and sequencing errors. MiXCR version 2.1.1 was used for V(D)J alignment, clonotype assembly and CDR3 extraction. Normalisation of gene usage, clonotype sharing and MAIT/NKT TCR abundance was achieved by analysing the top 1000, 10 000 and 20 000 clonotypes per sample. After downsampling to 27 000 UMIs, diversity was calculated as the inverse Simpson index using the vegan R package. Paired Mann-Whitney U tests on discordant twin pairs were used, with Benjamini-Hochberg multiple-testing correction. After reprocessing by TCRdb, each CDR3 protein sequence is one entry, and no DNA is given. The V and J calls come from TCRdb's annotation, not from the publication. This sample's table contains 300,000 to 350,000 distinct CDR3 sequences. The ten largest clones capture 2% to 2.5% of the sample.

On this clonotype: Its antigen has not been determined.

Overall study results and their limits: TCRbeta repertoire diversity, by inverse Simpson index, was decreased in IBD patients compared with their healthy co-twins. IBD patients shared fewer clonotypes with other individuals than healthy twins did, most markedly in patients showing signs of disease activity. Background noise and inter-individual variability may have been introduced into the repertoires by the differing immunosuppressive treatments among patients. The analysis was unable to tell apart different T cell subtypes. No single strong signal or clonotype linked to IBD turned up in the results, so the idea that one exists was not supported. Concordant and discordant twins showed no difference in repertoire similarity, possibly because of limited statistical power.

CDR1 and CDR2 (MDHEN, SYDVKM) derive from the germline V gene. The CDR3 runs 16 residues from the cysteine to the phenylalanine. DNA was not recorded. The receptor was isolated from a human donor with ulcerative colitis or Crohn's disease, or a healthy co-twin of an affected twin (not recorded which). The source material was blood. Recombination joined TRBV28 with TRBJ2-1; the D call of TRBD2 rests on TCRdb alone, since no DNA is present to check it. The CDR3 protein is CASSLGLADVRNEQFF. The variable domain in full, with residues beyond the CDR3 obtained from the reference TRBV28 and TRBJ2-1 genes, is DVKVTQSSRYLVKRTGEKVFLECVQDMDHENMFWYRQDPGLGLRLIYFSYDVKMKEKGDIPEGYSVSREKKERFSLILESASTNQTSMYLCASSLGLADVRNEQFFGPGTRLTVL.